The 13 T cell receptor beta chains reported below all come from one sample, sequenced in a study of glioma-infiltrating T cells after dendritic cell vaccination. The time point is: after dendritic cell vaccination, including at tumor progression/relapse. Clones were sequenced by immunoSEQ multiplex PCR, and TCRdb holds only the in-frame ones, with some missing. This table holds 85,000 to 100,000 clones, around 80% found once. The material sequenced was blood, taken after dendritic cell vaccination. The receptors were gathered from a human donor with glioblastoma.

The CDR3 coding sequence is TGCGCCAGCAGCTTGGCTACAGGGGGCCGGAACACTGAAGCTTTCTTT. Its translation is CASSLATGGRNTEAFF. This rearrangement joins TRBV5-1 to TRBJ1-1; 9 bases are shared with TRBD1. This CDR3 has 16 amino acids. Per the germline V gene, CDR1 is SGHRS and CDR2 is YFSETQ. The ends lost 0 bases at V and 1 base at J; junction bases unmatched: 4.

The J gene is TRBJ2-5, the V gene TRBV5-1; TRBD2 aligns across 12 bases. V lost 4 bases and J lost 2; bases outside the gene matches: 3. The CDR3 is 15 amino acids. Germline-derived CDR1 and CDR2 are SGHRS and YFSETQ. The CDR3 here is CASSPGTSGQETQYF. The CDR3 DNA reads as TGCGCCAGCAGCCCGGGGACTAGCGGGCAAGAGACCCAGTACTTC. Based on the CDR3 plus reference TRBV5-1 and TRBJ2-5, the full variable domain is KAGVTQTPRYLIKTRGQQVTLSCSPISGHRSVSWYQQTPGQGLQFLFEYFSETQRNKGNFPGRFSGRQFSNSRSEMNVSTLELGDSALYLCASSPGTSGQETQYFGPGTRLLVL.

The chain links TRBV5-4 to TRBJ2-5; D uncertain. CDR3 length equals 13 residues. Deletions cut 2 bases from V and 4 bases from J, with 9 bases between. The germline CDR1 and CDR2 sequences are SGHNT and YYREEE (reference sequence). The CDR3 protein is CASSLALRETQYF. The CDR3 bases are TGTGCCAGCAGCTTAGCGCTCCGAGAGACCCAGTACTTC.

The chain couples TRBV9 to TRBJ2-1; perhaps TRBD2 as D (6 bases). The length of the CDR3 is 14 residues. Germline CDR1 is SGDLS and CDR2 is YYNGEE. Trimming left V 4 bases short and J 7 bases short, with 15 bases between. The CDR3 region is CASSIGGSWNEQFF. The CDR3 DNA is TGTGCCAGCAGCATCGGGGGTTCTTGGAATGAGCAGTTCTTC.

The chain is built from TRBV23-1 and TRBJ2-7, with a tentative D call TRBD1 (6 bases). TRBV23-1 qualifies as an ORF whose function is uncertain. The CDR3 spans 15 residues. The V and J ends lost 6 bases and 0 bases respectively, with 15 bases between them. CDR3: CASRLQGNLSYEQYF. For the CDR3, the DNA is TGCGCCAGCAGATTACAGGGAAACCTCTCCTACGAGCAGTACTTC.

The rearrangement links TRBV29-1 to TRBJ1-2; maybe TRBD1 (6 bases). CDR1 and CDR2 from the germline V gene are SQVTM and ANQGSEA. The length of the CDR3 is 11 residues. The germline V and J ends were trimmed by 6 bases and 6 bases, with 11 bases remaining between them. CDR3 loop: CSVGGDNGYTF. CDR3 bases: TGCAGCGTGGGAGGGGACAATGGCTACACCTTC. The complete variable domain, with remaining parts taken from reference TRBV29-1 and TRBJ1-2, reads SAVISQKPSRDICQRGTSLTIQCQVDSQVTMMFWYRQQPGQSLTLIATANQGSEATYESGFVIDKFPISRPNLTFSTLTVSNMSPEDSSIYLCSVGGDNGYTFGSGTRLTVV.

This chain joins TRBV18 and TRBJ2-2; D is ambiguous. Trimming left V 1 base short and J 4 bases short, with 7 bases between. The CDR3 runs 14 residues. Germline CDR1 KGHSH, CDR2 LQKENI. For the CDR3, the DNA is TGTGCCAGCTCACCACATGAGTTCACCGGGGAGCTGTTTTTT. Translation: CASSPHEFTGELFF. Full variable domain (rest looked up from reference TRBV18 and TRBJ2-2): NAGVMQNPRHLVRRRGQEARLRCSPMKGHSHVYWYRQLPEEGLKFMVYLQKENIIDESGMPKERFSAEFPKEGPSILRIQQVVRGDSAAYFCASSPHEFTGELFFGEGSRLTVL.

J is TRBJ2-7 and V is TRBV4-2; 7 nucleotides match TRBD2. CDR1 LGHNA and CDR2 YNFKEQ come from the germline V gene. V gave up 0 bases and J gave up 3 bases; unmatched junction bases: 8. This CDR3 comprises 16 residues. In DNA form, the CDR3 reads TGTGCCAGCAGCCAAGATGGGGAGGGACTGAACTACGAGCAGTACTTC. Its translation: CASSQDGEGLNYEQYF.

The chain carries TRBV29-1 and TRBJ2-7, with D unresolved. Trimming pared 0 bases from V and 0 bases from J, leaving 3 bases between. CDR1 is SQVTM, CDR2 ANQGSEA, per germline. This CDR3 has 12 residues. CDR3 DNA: TGCAGCGTTGAAGAGAGCTCCTACGAGCAGTACTTC. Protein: CSVEESSYEQYF.

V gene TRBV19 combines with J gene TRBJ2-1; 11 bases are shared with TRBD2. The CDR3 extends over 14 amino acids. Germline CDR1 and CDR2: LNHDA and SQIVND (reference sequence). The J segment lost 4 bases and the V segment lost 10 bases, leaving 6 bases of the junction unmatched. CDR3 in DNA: TGTGCCACCAAACTAGCGGGAGTGTACAATGAGCAGTTCTTC. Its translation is CATKLAGVYNEQFF. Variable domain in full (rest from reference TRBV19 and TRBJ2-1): DGGITQSPKYLFRKEGQNVTLSCEQNLNHDAMYWYRQDPGQGLRLIYYSQIVNDFQKGDIAEGYSVSREKKESFPLTVTSAQKNPTAFYLCATKLAGVYNEQFFGPGTRLTVL.

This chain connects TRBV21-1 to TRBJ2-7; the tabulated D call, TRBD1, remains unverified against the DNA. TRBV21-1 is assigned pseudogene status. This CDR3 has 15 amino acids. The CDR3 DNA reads TGTGCCAGCAGCAAAGGAGGGACAGGCTCCTACGAGCAGTACTTC. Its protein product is CASSKGGTGSYEQYF.

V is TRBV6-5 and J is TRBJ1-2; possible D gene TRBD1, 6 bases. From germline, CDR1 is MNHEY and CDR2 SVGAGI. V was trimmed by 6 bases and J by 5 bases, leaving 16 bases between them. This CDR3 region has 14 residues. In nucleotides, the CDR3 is TGTGCCAGCAGCTCCCCGAGGCAGGGGTATGGCTACACCTTC. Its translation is CASSSPRQGYGYTF.

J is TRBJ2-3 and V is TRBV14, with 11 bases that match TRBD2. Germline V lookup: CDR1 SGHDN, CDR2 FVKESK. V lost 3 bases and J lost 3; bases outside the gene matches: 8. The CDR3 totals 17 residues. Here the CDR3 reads CASSHRLAGMGTDTQYF. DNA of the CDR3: TGTGCCAGCAGCCACAGACTAGCGGGAATGGGGACAGATACGCAGTATTTT.